The clone carrying this T cell receptor (beta chain) has just a few counts. As yet, its antigen is unknown. This sample stems from a study of shared clonotypes between healthy human individuals. Study as a whole: Serving as donors were two women and three men, whose ages spanned 18 to 49. CD4 naive cells filled three plates per donor, CD4 memory three, CD8 naive two and CD8 memory one.

The study separated CD4+ cells into CD45RA+ naive and CD45RA-negative memory subsets. The CDR3 covers 13 residues. V gave up 4 bases and J gave up 3 bases, with 7 bases separating them. The V gene's germline CDR1 is KGHSH and CDR2 LQKENI. Study-level findings and limits: Sample collection involved blood only; tissue repertoires are likely different.

Method: immunoSEQ multiplex PCR; TCRdb's copy keeps in-frame clones and lacks some. The sample has 2 million to 3 million clones, roughly 92% seen once. Sequencing used naive CD4+ T cells sorted from blood. Subset defined: CD45RA+ positively selected. This TCR derives from a man younger than 35 in good health. V is TRBV18 and J is TRBJ1-5; D unclear. The CDR3 nucleotides are TGTGCCAGCTCACGGGAGAACAATCAGCCCCAGCATTTT. It yields the protein CASSRENNQPQHF.